These 10 T cell receptor beta chains originate from one sample sequenced in a study of blood T cells in healthy people across ages. Together with a sample-barcoded 5' primer, a J-beta primer mix was included in a second PCR lasting about 7 to 11 cycles. TCRdb analysed the 5' RACE reads with MiXCR anew, one entry per CDR3 protein. The sample has 600,000 to 650,000 distinct CDR3 sequences, 45% to 65% seen once; the top ten hold around 37%. Material for sequencing was blood. Receptor source: a man between 60 and 75 years old in good health.

The V and J genes are TRBV5-1 and TRBJ2-7; D possibly corresponds to TRBD2 (6 bases). The CDR3 contains 14 residues. Germline V gene data show CDR1 as SGHRS and CDR2 as YFSETQ. V shed 4 bases and J shed 7 bases, with 18 bases lying between them. The CDR3 protein is CASSLDGLHSEQYF. The CDR3 bases are TGCGCCAGCAGCCTGGACGGACTACATTCTGAGCAGTACTTC.

The CDR3 loop reads CASSAGVRGYF. CDR3 coding DNA: TGTGCCAGCAGTGCAGGGGTTAGGGGGTACTTC. The rearrangement links TRBV12-3 or TRBV12-4 to TRBJ2-5, with a tentative D call TRBD1 (6 bases). V shed 5 bases and J shed 13 bases, with 14 bases lying between them. This CDR3 has 11 amino acids.

In its sample, this clonotype was seen a few times. The rearrangement links TRBV2 to TRBJ1-2; 9 bases map to TRBD1. After removal of 6 bases from V and 4 bases from J, the junction contained 12 bases not matched to a gene. This CDR3 has 16 amino acids. Germline CDR1 reads SNHLY; CDR2 reads FYNNEI. CDR3 DNA sequence: TGTGCCAGCAGGGATTCCGGGACAGGGATCCTCTATGGCTACACCTTC. Translating gives CASRDSGTGILYGYTF.

V gene TRBV6-1 combines with J gene TRBJ1-2, with D possibly TRBD1 on 6 matching bases. Germline V gene lookup returns CDR1 MNHNS and CDR2 SASEGT. The CDR3 is 15 residues long. Trimming removed 4 bases at V and 4 bases at J, with 16 bases between. The CDR3 nucleotides are TGTGCCAGCAGTGTCCAGAGGACAGACAGCTATGGCTACACCTTC. This gives the protein CASSVQRTDSYGYTF.

The rearrangement links TRBV29-1 to TRBJ2-5; D unclear. Per the germline V gene, CDR1 is SQVTM and CDR2 is ANQGSEA. CDR3 size: 12 residues. Trimming shortened V by 3 bases and J by 11 bases, and 16 bases separated the two germline ends. CDR3 protein: CSVEVPANEQYF. As DNA, the CDR3 is TGCAGCGTTGAGGTCCCTGCCAATGAGCAGTACTTC.

The table lists this clonotype with a few counts. The rearrangement joins TRBV6-6 to TRBJ1-6; no definite D call. This CDR3 is built from 14 residues. The V end lost 7 bases, the J end lost 6 bases, and 13 bases lay between the germline ends. CDR1 is MNHNY and CDR2 is SVGAGI in the germline V gene (reference sequence). Here the CDR3 reads CASTYGVLNSPLHF. CDR3 coding DNA: TGTGCCAGCACGTACGGCGTTCTTAATTCACCCCTCCACTTT.

The V and J genes are TRBV28 and TRBJ2-1, with 9 bases fitting TRBD2. This CDR3 has 13 residues. V lost 8 bases, J lost 11 bases, and 10 bases stayed unmatched. Germline CDR1 MDHEN, CDR2 SYDVKM. CDR3 coding DNA: TGTGCCAGCTGCTGGCGGGGGGGGCAGAAGCAGTTCTTC. Protein product: CASCWRGGQKQFF.

V and J are TRBV25-1 and TRBJ1-4; weak D call: TRBD1 (5 bases). This CDR3 contains 14 residues. The ends were cut back, 3 bases at V and 5 bases at J, with 10 bases in the middle. CDR1 MGHDK and CDR2 SYGVNS come from the germline V gene. The CDR3 loop is CASSESRVNEKLFF. The CDR3 bases are TGTGCCAGCAGTGAGAGCAGGGTCAATGAAAAACTGTTTTTT. The full variable domain, completed using reference TRBV25-1 and TRBJ1-4, is EADIYQTPRYLVIGTGKKITLECSQTMGHDKMYWYQQDPGMELHLIHYSYGVNSTEKGDLSSESTVSRIRTEHFPLTLESARPSHTSQYLCASSESRVNEKLFFGSGTQLSVL.

A word on this clonotype: This sequence may be a read error, since a much larger clone differs from it by one base. The chain couples TRBV20-1 to TRBJ2-3; D unclear. The V end lost 3 bases, the J end lost 4 bases, and 5 bases lay between the germline ends. CDR3 length equals 11 residues. Germline CDR1 is DFQATT and CDR2 is SNEGSKA (reference sequence). The CDR3 loop is CSASDADTQYF. The CDR3 DNA follows: TGCAGTGCTAGTGACGCAGATACGCAGTATTTT.

Remarks on this clonotype: At one end, the junction sequence differs from germline, possibly due to a read error. CDR3 in amino acids: CSARDSTETQYF. As DNA, the CDR3 is TGCAGTGCTCGGGATAGCACAGAGACGCAGTATTTT. The chain links TRBV20-1 to TRBJ2-3, with D possibly being TRBD2 (5 bases). Per germline, CDR1 DFQATT and CDR2 SNEGSKA (reference sequence). The CDR3 is 12 residues long.